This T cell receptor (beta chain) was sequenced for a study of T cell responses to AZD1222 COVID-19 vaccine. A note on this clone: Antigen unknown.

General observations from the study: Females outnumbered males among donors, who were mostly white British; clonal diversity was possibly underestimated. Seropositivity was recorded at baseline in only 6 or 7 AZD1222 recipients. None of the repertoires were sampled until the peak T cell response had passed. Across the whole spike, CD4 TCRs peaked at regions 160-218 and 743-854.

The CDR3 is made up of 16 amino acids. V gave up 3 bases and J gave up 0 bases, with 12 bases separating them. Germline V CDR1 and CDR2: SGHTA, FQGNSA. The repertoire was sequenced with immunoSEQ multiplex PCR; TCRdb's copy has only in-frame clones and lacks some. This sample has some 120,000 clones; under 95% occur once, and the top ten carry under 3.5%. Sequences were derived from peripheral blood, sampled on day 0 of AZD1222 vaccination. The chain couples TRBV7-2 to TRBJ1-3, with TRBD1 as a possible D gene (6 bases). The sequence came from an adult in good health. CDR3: CASSFGGGDSGNTIYF. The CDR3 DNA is TGTGCCAGCAGCTTTGGGGGGGGCGACTCTGGAAACACCATATATTTT.